Shown below are 29 T cell receptor beta chains from a single sample sequenced in a study of shared clonotypes between healthy human individuals. CD8 cells regarded as naive lacked CD45RO, were positively chosen for CCR7, and omitted terminally differentiated effector memory CD45RA+ cells. Sequencing used immunoSEQ multiplex PCR; TCRdb keeps in-frame clones, though not all of them. The sample carries around 2,100,000 clones, roughly 94% recorded once. The sample taken for sequencing was naive CD8+ T cells sorted from blood. The receptor set was obtained from a man between 18 and 29 years old in good health.

This sequence joins TRBV2 and TRBJ2-1; D not resolved. Germline V gene sequence: CDR1 SNHLY, CDR2 FYNNEI. The CDR3 length is 14 residues. Trimming pared 10 bases from V and 8 bases from J, leaving 21 bases between. The CDR3, as DNA: TGTGCCACCCCATCCGACCTACTGGGCGATGAGCAGTTCTTC. Its protein is CATPSDLLGDEQFF.

The chain couples TRBV7-2 to TRBJ2-5; 8 bases map to TRBD2. J lost 5 bases, V lost 3 bases, and 8 bases had no gene match. The CDR3 runs to 15 residues. Per germline, CDR1 SGHTA and CDR2 FQGNSA. The chain's CDR3 is CASSFPGGLGETQYF. CDR3 DNA sequence: TGTGCCAGCAGCTTCCCGGGAGGGCTGGGGGAGACCCAGTACTTC.

J is TRBJ1-3 and V is TRBV28; D gene ambiguous. This CDR3 region has 15 residues. The germline gives CDR1 MDHEN, CDR2 SYDVKM. Trimming stripped 3 bases from V and 2 bases from J, with 11 bases between. The CDR3 region is CASSFRGGTGNTIYF. The CDR3, as DNA: TGTGCCAGCAGTTTCCGGGGAGGGACTGGAAACACCATATATTTT. The entire variable domain, with the rest obtained from reference TRBV28 and TRBJ1-3, is as follows: DVKVTQSSRYLVKRTGEKVFLECVQDMDHENMFWYRQDPGLGLRLIYFSYDVKMKEKGDIPEGYSVSREKKERFSLILESASTNQTSMYLCASSFRGGTGNTIYFGEGSWLTVV.

This clone has just a few counts. V usage is TRBV6-1 and J usage is TRBJ2-2, with D possibly TRBD2 on 5 matching bases. CDR1 MNHNS and CDR2 SASEGT come from the germline V gene. This CDR3 contains 12 residues. V dropped 11 bases and J dropped 6 bases, with 13 bases sitting between them. The CDR3 region has the DNA TGTGCCTCCCGACGGGGTTCCGGGGAGCTGTTTTTT. Protein sequence: CASRRGSGELFF.

This clone has only a few counts. The same CDR3 also results from other DNA sequences found in this sample. In DNA form, the CDR3 reads TGCGCCAGCAGCCAAGACTGGGAGGAGACCCAGTACTTC. Amino acids: CASSQDWEETQYF. The chain joins TRBV4-1 to TRBJ2-5, with D perhaps matching TRBD2 (5 bases). This CDR3 is built from 13 residues. Germline V gene data show CDR1 as MGHRA and CDR2 as YSYEKL. V was shortened by 0 bases and J by 5 bases, with 7 bases between the two germline ends.

This chain connects TRBV13 to TRBJ2-7; D is undetermined. The CDR3 length is 17 residues. V was shortened by 5 bases and J by 3 bases, with 23 bases between the two germline ends. Germline values: CDR1 PRHDT, CDR2 FYEKMQ (reference sequence). CDR3 amino acids: CASSPSLVGLVSYEQYF. In DNA form, the CDR3 reads TGTGCCAGCAGCCCCTCCCTGGTTGGGTTGGTAAGCTACGAGCAGTACTTC.

The V and J genes are TRBV7-9 and TRBJ2-7; 10 bases are a match to TRBD1. The V and J ends lost 6 bases and 4 bases, in that order; junction bases with no gene match: 15. CDR1 and CDR2 (germline): SEHNR, FQNEAQ (reference sequence). This CDR3 has 17 amino acids. In DNA form, the CDR3 reads TGTGCCAGCAGTCCCCACCCCGGACAGGGGGAAGAATACGAGCAGTACTTC. It is translated as CASSPHPGQGEEYEQYF. Full variable domain (rest looked up from reference TRBV7-9 and TRBJ2-7): DTGVSQNPRHKITKRGQNVTFRCDPISEHNRLYWYRQTLGQGPEFLTYFQNEAQLEKSRLLSDRFSAERPKGSFSTLEIQRTEQGDSAMYLCASSPHPGQGEEYEQYFGPGTRLTVT.

This chain uses TRBV11-2 with TRBJ2-2, with a tentative D call TRBD2 (5 bases). This CDR3 comprises 15 residues. V lost 1 base, J lost 6 bases, and 12 bases lay in between. Germline assignment: CDR1 SGHAT and CDR2 FQNNGV. In nucleotides, the CDR3 is TGTGCCAGCAGCTTAGCGCGTCGGGGTCCCGGGGAGCTGTTTTTT. As protein: CASSLARRGPGELFF.

The gene calls are TRBV29-1 and TRBJ1-2; a possible D gene is TRBD1 (6 bases). Between the trimmed V and J ends, which lost 3 bases and 4 bases, there was a span of 15 bases. This CDR3 region has 14 residues. The germline V gene has CDR1 SQVTM and CDR2 ANQGSEA. The CDR3: CSVDGGGPVYGYTF. The CDR3, as DNA: TGCAGCGTTGATGGAGGGGGACCCGTCTATGGCTACACCTTC.

The genes are TRBV28 and TRBJ2-4, with D possibly TRBD1 on 6 matching bases. Germline-derived CDR1 and CDR2 are MDHEN and SYDVKM. CDR3 length: 16 residues. V lost 6 bases and J lost 0, with 15 bases in between. In nucleotides, the CDR3 is TGTGCCAGCAGCACTAACAGGGAGATAGCCAAAAACATTCAGTACTTC. Its protein is CASSTNREIAKNIQYF.

The chain joins TRBV30 to TRBJ2-7; 9 nucleotides line up with TRBD1. Germline-derived CDR1 and CDR2 are GTSNPN and SVGIG (reference sequence). The CDR3 has 15 residues. Trimming removed 0 bases from V and 12 bases from J; junction bases left unmatched: 15. This CDR3 is CAWSVDGDRALKAYF. CDR3 sequence (DNA): TGTGCCTGGAGTGTTGACGGGGACAGGGCGCTTAAGGCGTACTTC.

The chain uses TRBV10-2 and TRBJ1-1; no clear D. The CDR3 runs to 15 residues. Trimming shortened V by 3 bases and J by 3 bases, and 14 bases separated the two germline ends. Germline loops: CDR1 WSHSY, CDR2 SAAADI. The CDR3 coding sequence is TGCGCCAGCAGTGACGCGTATACCCCCGACACTGAAGCTTTCTTT. This gives the protein CASSDAYTPDTEAFF.

A single count supports this clone. This chain uses TRBV28 with TRBJ2-3, with no clear D. CDR1 is MDHEN and CDR2 is SYDVKM in the germline V gene. This CDR3 spans 15 amino acids. The V gene lost 3 bases and the J gene lost 2 bases, with 12 bases spanning the gap. The CDR3 is CASSFAGSFTDTQYF. The DNA for the CDR3 is TGTGCCAGCAGTTTTGCCGGAAGCTTCACAGATACGCAGTATTTT.

This chain uses TRBV4-1 with TRBJ2-7; no reliable D call. The germline gives CDR1 MGHRA, CDR2 YSYEKL. The CDR3 length is 14 residues. Trimming stripped 3 bases from V and 2 bases from J, with 11 bases between. The CDR3 DNA follows: TGCGCCAGCAGCCAGGCGGTTTGGCCCTACGAGCAGTACTTC. Residues: CASSQAVWPYEQYF.

The V and J genes are TRBV11-2 and TRBJ2-1, with 7 positions matching TRBD2. Trimming took 3 bases from V and 0 from J; bases not matched to a gene: 11. The CDR3 covers 18 residues. The germline V gene has CDR1 SGHAT and CDR2 FQNNGV. CDR3 sequence: CASSFAWGGSSSYNEQFF. DNA for the CDR3: TGTGCCAGCAGCTTCGCATGGGGGGGGTCGAGCTCCTACAATGAGCAGTTCTTC.

About this clone itself: The sample carries other DNA sequences with the same CDR3. This chain connects TRBV28 to TRBJ2-2; no reliable D call. CDR1 and CDR2 (germline): MDHEN, SYDVKM. Trimming pared 3 bases from V and 5 bases from J, leaving 4 bases between. This CDR3 region has 12 residues. In nucleotides, the CDR3 is TGTGCCAGCAGTTTGGGGACCGGGGAGCTGTTTTTT. Encoded protein: CASSLGTGELFF.

The chain uses TRBV13 and TRBJ1-1; D is undetermined. The V end was cut by 0 bases, the J end by 11 bases, with 13 bases between. CDR3 size: 13 residues. Germline loops: CDR1 PRHDT, CDR2 FYEKMQ (reference sequence). CDR3 bases: TGTGCCAGCAGCTTAGGTAAGGGCCCCGGTGCTTTCTTT. It codes for CASSLGKGPGAFF.

V usage is TRBV6-1 and J usage is TRBJ1-4, with 8 bases aligning to TRBD1. Trimming removed 2 bases from V and 6 bases from J; junction bases left unmatched: 8. Per germline, CDR1 MNHNS and CDR2 SASEGT. The CDR3 covers 16 residues. CDR3 nucleotides: TGTGCCAGCAGTGAACCCGACAGGGGCCTTGATGAAAAACTGTTTTTT. Residues: CASSEPDRGLDEKLFF.

Concerning this clone: One junction end disagrees with the germline gene, perhaps due to a read error. The V call is TRBV15, the J call TRBJ2-3, with 9 positions matching TRBD1. Germline CDR1 LNHNV, CDR2 YYDKDF (reference sequence). The CDR3 runs to 14 residues. The CDR3 coding sequence is TGTGCCACCAGCAGAGAAACCCGGGACAGGGCTGTAGTATTT. It specifies CATSRETRDRAVVF.

This rearrangement joins TRBV6-4 to TRBJ2-7; D remains unclear. The CDR3 runs to 12 residues. Deletions cut 7 bases from V and 6 bases from J, with 13 bases between. CDR1 is MRHNA, CDR2 SNTAGT, per germline. CDR3 protein: CASTRLALEQYF. The DNA for the CDR3 is TGTGCCAGCACCAGACTTGCTCTCGAGCAGTACTTC.

This clone was recorded a few times. The chain employs TRBV7-9 and TRBJ2-7, with no clear D. Germline loops: CDR1 SEHNR, CDR2 FQNEAQ (reference sequence). With 5 bases removed from V and 6 bases from J, the gap between germline ends came to 5 bases. The CDR3 is 10 amino acids. DNA for the CDR3: TGTGCCAGCAGCGCCGGCGAGCAGTACTTC. It yields the protein CASSAGEQYF. Full variable domain (outside the CDR3, taken from reference TRBV7-9 and TRBJ2-7): DTGVSQNPRHKITKRGQNVTFRCDPISEHNRLYWYRQTLGQGPEFLTYFQNEAQLEKSRLLSDRFSAERPKGSFSTLEIQRTEQGDSAMYLCASSAGEQYFGPGTRLTVT.

This rearrangement joins TRBV9 to TRBJ1-4, with 7 bases matching TRBD1. J gave up 6 bases and V 2 bases, and 7 bases lay outside the gene matches. CDR1 and CDR2 from the germline V gene are SGDLS and YYNGEE. The CDR3 length is 15 residues. The CDR3 DNA reads TGTGCCAGCAGCGTTACGACAGGGACGGATGAAAAACTGTTTTTT. Protein sequence: CASSVTTGTDEKLFF.

This chain uses TRBV4-1 with TRBJ2-1; D possibly corresponds to TRBD1 (6 bases). Germline values: CDR1 MGHRA, CDR2 YSYEKL. The V end was cut by 0 bases, the J end by 4 bases, with 19 bases between. The CDR3 loop spans 18 amino acids. The CDR3 spells CASSQDKPVAGAYNEQFF. CDR3 DNA sequence: TGCGCCAGCAGCCAAGATAAGCCGGTGGCAGGGGCATACAATGAGCAGTTCTTC.

CDR3 sequence: CASSPSFHEQFF. Here the CDR3 DNA reads TGTGCCAGCAGCCCCTCTTTCCATGAGCAGTTCTTC. The chain carries TRBV7-9 and TRBJ2-1; D not certain. The germline V gene encodes CDR1 SEHNR and CDR2 FQNEAQ (reference sequence). Between the trimmed V and J ends, which lost 5 bases and 8 bases, there was a span of 10 bases. The CDR3 length is 12 residues.

The chain joins TRBV27 to TRBJ1-1; 8 nucleotides line up with TRBD1. CDR1 and CDR2 from the germline V gene are MNHEY and SMNVEV (reference sequence). CDR3 size: 15 residues. J was trimmed by 0 bases and V by 4 bases; bases with no gene match: 4. As DNA, the CDR3 is TGTGCCAGCAGTTCCCGGACAGGGATGAACACTGAAGCTTTCTTT. It translates to CASSSRTGMNTEAFF.

This chain links TRBV7-2 with TRBJ2-3; weak D call: TRBD1 (6 bases). CDR1 and CDR2 from the germline V gene are SGHTA and FQGNSA. V was pared by 1 base and J by 2 bases, with 13 bases between. There are 16 residues in the CDR3. In DNA form, the CDR3 reads TGTGCCAGCAGCTTAGTTGCAGGGACACTCACAGATACGCAGTATTTT. Amino acids: CASSLVAGTLTDTQYF.

The chain combines TRBV27 with TRBJ2-2; 8 bases map to TRBD1. CDR3 length equals 17 residues. The germline gives CDR1 MNHEY, CDR2 SMNVEV (reference sequence). The J segment lost 4 bases and the V segment lost 1 base, leaving 8 bases of the junction unmatched. The CDR3 DNA reads as TGTGCCAGCAGTTTATTCCCCGGACAGGGAATCACCGGGGAGCTGTTTTTT. Its protein product is CASSLFPGQGITGELFF.

This clone appeared a single time. The chain uses TRBV10-3 and TRBJ2-2; the match to TRBD2 covers 10 bases. Germline V gene sequence: CDR1 ENHRY, CDR2 SYGVKD. This CDR3 contains 19 residues. Trimming took 3 bases from V and 2 from J; bases not matched to a gene: 12. The CDR3 sequence: CAISEVGTSDRFNTGELFF. As DNA, the CDR3 is TGTGCCATCAGTGAAGTAGGGACTAGCGACCGATTTAACACCGGGGAGCTGTTTTTT.

The chain uses TRBV10-2 and TRBJ1-4, with D unclear. The germline gives CDR1 WSHSY, CDR2 SAAADI. This CDR3 contains 12 residues. V gave up 6 bases and J gave up 5 bases, with 7 bases separating them. In DNA, the CDR3 is TGCGCCAGCAGCCTACCAAATGAAAAACTGTTTTTT. This sequence encodes CASSLPNEKLFF.